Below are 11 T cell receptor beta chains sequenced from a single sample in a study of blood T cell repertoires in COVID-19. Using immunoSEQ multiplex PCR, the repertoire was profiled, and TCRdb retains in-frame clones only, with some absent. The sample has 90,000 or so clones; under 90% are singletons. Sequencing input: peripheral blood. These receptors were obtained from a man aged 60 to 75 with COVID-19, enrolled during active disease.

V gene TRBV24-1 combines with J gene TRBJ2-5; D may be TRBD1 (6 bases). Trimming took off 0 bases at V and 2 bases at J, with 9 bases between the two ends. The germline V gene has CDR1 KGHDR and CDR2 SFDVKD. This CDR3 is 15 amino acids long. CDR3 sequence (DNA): TGTGCCACCAGTGATTTGAGGCAGGGGCAAGAGACCCAGTACTTC. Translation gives CATSDLRQGQETQYF.

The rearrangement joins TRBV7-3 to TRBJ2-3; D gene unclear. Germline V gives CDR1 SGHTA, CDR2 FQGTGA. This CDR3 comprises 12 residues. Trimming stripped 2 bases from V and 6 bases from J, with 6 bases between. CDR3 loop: CASSLETDTQYF. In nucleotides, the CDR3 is TGTGCCAGCAGCTTAGAAACTGATACGCAGTATTTT.

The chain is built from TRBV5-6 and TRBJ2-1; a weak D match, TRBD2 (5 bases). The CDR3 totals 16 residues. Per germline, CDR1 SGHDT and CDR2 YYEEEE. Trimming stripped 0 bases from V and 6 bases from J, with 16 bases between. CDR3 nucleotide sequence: TGTGCCAGCAGCTTGGTGGACTTCTCATTTATCAATGAGCAGTTCTTC. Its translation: CASSLVDFSFINEQFF.

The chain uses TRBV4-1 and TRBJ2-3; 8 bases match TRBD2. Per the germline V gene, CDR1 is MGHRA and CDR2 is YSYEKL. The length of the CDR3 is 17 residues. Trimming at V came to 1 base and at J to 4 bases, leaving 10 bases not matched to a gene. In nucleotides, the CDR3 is TGCGCCAGCAGCCAAGTAGGCAAGCGGGAGTCCGCAGATACGCAGTATTTT. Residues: CASSQVGKRESADTQYF.

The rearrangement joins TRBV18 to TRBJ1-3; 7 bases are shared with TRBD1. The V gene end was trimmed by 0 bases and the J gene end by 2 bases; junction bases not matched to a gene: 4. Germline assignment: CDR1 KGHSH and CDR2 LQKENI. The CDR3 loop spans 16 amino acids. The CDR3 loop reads CASSPPGQTTGNTIYF. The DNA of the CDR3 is TGTGCCAGCTCACCACCGGGACAGACGACTGGAAACACCATATATTTT.

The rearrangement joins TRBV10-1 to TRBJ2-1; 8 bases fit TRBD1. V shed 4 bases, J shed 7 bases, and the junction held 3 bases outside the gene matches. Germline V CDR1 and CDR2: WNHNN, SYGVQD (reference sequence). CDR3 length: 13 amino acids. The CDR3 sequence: CASSADRANEQFF. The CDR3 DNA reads TGCGCCAGCAGTGCGGACAGGGCTAATGAGCAGTTCTTC.

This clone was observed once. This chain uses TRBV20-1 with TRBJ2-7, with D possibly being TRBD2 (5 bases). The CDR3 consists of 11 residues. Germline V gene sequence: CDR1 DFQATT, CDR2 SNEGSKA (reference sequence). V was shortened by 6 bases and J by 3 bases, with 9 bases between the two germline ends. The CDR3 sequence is CSAELDYEQYF. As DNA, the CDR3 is TGCAGTGCAGAACTAGACTACGAGCAGTACTTC.

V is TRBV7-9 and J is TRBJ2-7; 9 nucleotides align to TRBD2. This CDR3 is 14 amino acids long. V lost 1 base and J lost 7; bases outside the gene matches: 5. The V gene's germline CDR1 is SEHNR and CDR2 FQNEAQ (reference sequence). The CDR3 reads CASSLGGRAWEQYF. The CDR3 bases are TGTGCCAGCAGCTTAGGCGGGAGGGCCTGGGAGCAGTACTTC.

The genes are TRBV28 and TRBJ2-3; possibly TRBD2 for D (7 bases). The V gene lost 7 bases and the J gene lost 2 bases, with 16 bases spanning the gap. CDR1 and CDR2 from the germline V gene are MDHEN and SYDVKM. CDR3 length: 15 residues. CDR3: CASNLGGLNTDTQYF. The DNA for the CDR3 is TGTGCCAGCAACCTCGGGGGGCTTAACACAGATACGCAGTATTTT. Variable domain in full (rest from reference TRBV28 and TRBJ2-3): DVKVTQSSRYLVKRTGEKVFLECVQDMDHENMFWYRQDPGLGLRLIYFSYDVKMKEKGDIPEGYSVSREKKERFSLILESASTNQTSMYLCASNLGGLNTDTQYFGPGTRLTVL.

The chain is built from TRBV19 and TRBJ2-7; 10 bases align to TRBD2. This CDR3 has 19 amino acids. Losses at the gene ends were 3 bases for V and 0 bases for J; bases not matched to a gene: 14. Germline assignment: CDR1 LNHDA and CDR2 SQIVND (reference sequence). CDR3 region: CASSMKGTSGTLSSYEQYF. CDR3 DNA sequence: TGTGCCAGTAGTATGAAGGGTACTAGCGGGACCCTAAGCTCCTACGAGCAGTACTTC.

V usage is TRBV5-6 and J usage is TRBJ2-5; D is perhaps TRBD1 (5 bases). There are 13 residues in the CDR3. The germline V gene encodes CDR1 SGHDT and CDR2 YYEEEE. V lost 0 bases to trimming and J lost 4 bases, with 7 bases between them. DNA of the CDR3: TGTGCCAGCAGCTTGGTCCAGGGAGAGACCCAGTACTTC. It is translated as CASSLVQGETQYF.